The table lists the clone carrying this T cell receptor (beta chain) with many counts. Its antigen is unidentified. The V and J ends lost 0 bases and 8 bases respectively, with 9 bases between them. The CDR3 runs to 13 residues. The V gene's germline CDR1 is MNHEY and CDR2 SVGAGI. Template switching by 5'RACE produced TCR cDNA, adding a universal primer site and UMIs. TCRdb itself ran the 5' RACE reads through MiXCR, one entry per CDR3 protein. The sample gives about 300,000 distinct CDR3 sequences, 6.8% of which show up once; around 17% is in the top ten. The data derive from a study of T cells after yellow fever vaccination. Across the study: Preparation of the low-cell-number fractions used SMART-Seq v4 Ultra Low Input. Overall study findings and caveats: Though it reached lower strength, the secondary response hit its peak faster, day 5 versus 15. Most clones from primary vaccination were detected again post-booster (roughly 95% CD4, roughly 91% CD8).

The sequencing used PBMCs, collected around 45 days after the first yellow fever vaccination. The V call is TRBV6-5, the J call TRBJ2-3; TRBD1 might be the D (5 bases). The source is a man aged 18-30 years who received the YFV17D yellow fever vaccine. CDR3 in amino acids: CASSYSTVGTQYF. CDR3 DNA sequence: TGTGCCAGCAGTTACTCGACAGTCGGTACGCAGTATTTT.